These T cell receptor beta chains were read from a single sample in a study of neoadjuvant anti-PD-1 for oral cavity cancer. Only in-frame clones appear in the TCRdb table, and some are missing; sequencing was by immunoSEQ multiplex PCR. The table records some 15,000 clones, roughly 70% of them present only once. The sequenced sample was PBMCs, obtained after nivolumab (anti-PD-1) treatment. All receptors come from a person aged 35 to 85 with oral cavity squamous cell carcinoma. The CDR3 runs from the conserved cysteine through the conserved F or W. D genes are given only for firm matches. Part of the rows lack a size; the others show once, few, many or a class for expanded clones.

NA	TRBV10-1	14	TRBJ2-2	NA	CASSESRLDGELFF	TGCGCCAGCAGTGAGTCGAGACTGGACGGGGAGCTGTTTTTT
NA	TRBV9	14	TRBJ1-4	NA	CASSGTGQNEKLFF	TGTGCCAGCAGCGGAACCGGACAGAATGAAAAACTGTTTTTT
NA	TRBV10-1	17	TRBJ2-7	once	CASSESGRQTSWDEQYF	TGCGCCAGCAGTGAGTCGGGTCGGCAAACGTCTTGGGACGAGCAGTACTTC
NA	TRBV5-6	13	TRBJ1-2	NA	CASSPTRNSGYTF	TGTGCCAGCAGCCCCACTAGGAACAGCGGCTACACCTTC
NA	TRBV7-6	15	TRBJ1-1	NA	CASSLSSGPNTEAFF	TGTGCCAGCAGCTTATCCTCGGGACCCAACACTGAAGCTTTCTTT
TRBD2	TRBV19	19	TRBJ2-4	NA	CASSRTKSGNILAKNIQYF	TGTGCCAGTAGTCGGACAAAAAGCGGGAACATTCTAGCCAAAAACATTCAGTACTTC
TRBD1	TRBV7-3	15	TRBJ2-1	NA	CASSLEGQVYNEQFF	TGTGCCAGCAGCCTGGAGGGACAGGTATACAATGAGCAGTTCTTC
TRBD1	TRBV30	14	TRBJ1-1	NA	CASDRGGMNTEAFF	TGTGCCTCTGACAGGGGCGGGATGAACACTGAAGCTTTCTTT
NA	TRBV27	13	TRBJ1-2	NA	CASSLEGGSGYTF	TGTGCCAGCAGTTTAGAGGGGGGTAGTGGCTACACCTTC
TRBD1	TRBV5-1	14	TRBJ1-4	NA	CASKPGTENEKLFF	TGCGCCAGCAAGCCCGGGACAGAGAATGAAAAACTGTTTTTT
NA	TRBV19	14	TRBJ2-7	NA	CASKDHPASYEQYF	TGTGCCAGTAAGGACCACCCCGCCTCCTACGAGCAGTACTTC
TRBD1	TRBV28	14	TRBJ1-2	NA	CASSSGQGAEGYTF	TGTGCCAGCAGTTCCGGACAGGGGGCGGAAGGCTACACCTTC
NA	TRBV2	12	TRBJ1-6	NA	CASNGDNSPLHF	TGTGCCAGCAACGGGGATAATTCACCCCTCCACTTT
TRBD2	TRBV4-2	16	TRBJ2-1	NA	CASSSQGLAGVNEQFF	TGTGCCAGCAGCTCCCAGGGACTAGCGGGAGTTAATGAGCAGTTCTTC
NA	TRBV10-2	12	TRBJ1-1	NA	CASGPVNTEAFF	TGCGCCAGCGGACCCGTGAACACTGAAGCTTTCTTT
TRBD1	TRBV2	12	TRBJ1-2	NA	CASSYGQGGYTF	TGTGCCAGCAGCTATGGACAGGGCGGCTACACCTTC
NA	TRBV6-5	13	TRBJ2-1	NA	CASRVPYYNEQFF	TGTGCCAGCAGGGTTCCATACTACAATGAGCAGTTCTTC
TRBD1	TRBV5-1	14	TRBJ2-1	once	CASSIGQGVYEQFF	TGCGCCAGCAGCATAGGACAGGGGGTCTATGAGCAGTTCTTC
TRBD2	TRBV19	16	TRBJ2-3	NA	CASSPIAGGSTDTQYF	TGTGCCAGTAGCCCCATTGCGGGAGGGAGCACAGATACGCAGTATTTT
NA	TRBV25-1	15	TRBJ1-4	NA	CASSVGERSNEKLFF	TGTGCCAGCAGTGTGGGGGAACGTTCTAATGAAAAACTGTTTTTT
NA	TRBV6-5	12	TRBJ1-5	NA	CASSGRNQPQHF	TGTGCCAGCAGTGGACGCAATCAGCCCCAGCATTTT
NA	TRBV6-5	15	TRBJ2-1	once	CASSRALRSYNEQFF	TGTGCCAGCAGTCGCGCCCTCCGCTCCTACAATGAGCAGTTCTTC
NA	TRBV7-9	17	TRBJ2-7	NA	CASSPPGVRGNSYEQYF	TGTGCCAGCAGCCCACCAGGGGTTCGCGGAAACTCCTACGAGCAGTACTTC
TRBD2	TRBV11-2	15	TRBJ2-1	once	CASRRPGLANNEQFF	TGTGCCAGCAGACGCCCGGGACTAGCAAACAATGAGCAGTTCTTC
TRBD1	TRBV7-8	18	TRBJ1-1	NA	CASSLDDRGFTVNTEAFF	TGTGCCAGCAGCTTAGACGACAGGGGGTTTACCGTAAACACTGAAGCTTTCTTT
TRBD2	TRBV29-1	13	TRBJ2-3	NA	CSTRTSRADTQYF	TGCAGCACACGGACTAGCCGGGCAGATACGCAGTATTTT
NA	TRBV6-1	13	TRBJ1-5	NA	CASSETGNQPQHF	TGTGCCAGCAGTGAAACAGGGAATCAGCCCCAGCATTTT
NA	TRBV6-1	15	TRBJ2-1	NA	CASSEEQVINNEQFF	TGTGCCAGCAGTGAGGAGCAGGTAATTAACAATGAGCAGTTCTTC
NA	TRBV5-1	14	TRBJ2-7	few	CASSLATSPHEQYF	TGCGCCAGCAGCTTGGCTACTAGTCCCCACGAGCAGTACTTC
NA	TRBV7-8	14	TRBJ2-3	NA	CASSPEVFTDTQYF	TGTGCCAGCAGCCCCGAGGTGTTCACAGATACGCAGTATTTT
NA	TRBV30	17	TRBJ1-4	NA	CAWSTPDVYATNEKLFF	TGTGCCTGGAGTACCCCGGACGTATATGCAACTAATGAAAAACTGTTTTTT
TRBD2	TRBV5-1	15	TRBJ2-1	NA	CASSLGASGYNEQFF	TGCGCCAGCAGCTTAGGGGCTAGCGGATACAATGAGCAGTTCTTC
TRBD1	TRBV19	12	TRBJ1-2	NA	CASRTGAYGYTF	TGTGCCAGTAGGACAGGGGCATATGGCTACACCTTC
TRBD1	TRBV27	16	TRBJ1-4	NA	CASSLRTGAPNEKLFF	TGTGCCAGCAGTTTAAGGACAGGGGCCCCTAATGAAAAACTGTTTTTT
NA	TRBV2	14	TRBJ1-1	once	CASSVGAFDTEAFF	TGTGCCAGCAGTGTTGGGGCGTTCGACACTGAAGCTTTCTTT
NA	TRBV4-1	20	TRBJ1-5	NA	CASSQDLGLAGAYSNQPQHF	TGCGCCAGCAGCCAAGATCTCGGGTTGGCAGGGGCTTATAGCAATCAGCCCCAGCATTTT
TRBD2	TRBV4-2	15	TRBJ2-3	few	CASSRSGGDADTQYF	TGTGCCAGCAGCCGTAGCGGGGGGGATGCAGATACGCAGTATTTT
TRBD2	TRBV13	14	TRBJ2-1	NA	CASSLSSGVNEQFF	TGTGCCAGCAGCTTGTCTAGCGGGGTAAATGAGCAGTTCTTC
NA	TRBV10-1	12	TRBJ2-3	NA	CASSESGTRSYF	TGCGCCAGCAGTGAGTCCGGGACCAGGTCGTATTTT
NA	TRBV5-5	14	TRBJ1-6	NA	CASSSAGTNSPLHF	TGTGCCAGCAGCTCAGCAGGGACCAATTCACCCCTCCACTTT
TRBD1	TRBV10-3	18	TRBJ1-3	once	CAISESIFGGGIGNTIYF	TGTGCCATCAGTGAGTCAATTTTTGGAGGGGGCATTGGAAACACCATATATTTT